This T cell receptor beta chain derives from a study of OX40 agonist ivuxolimab in advanced cancers. Study-level background: Hepatocellular carcinoma, melanoma, renal cell or head and neck cancer affected the dose-escalation patients. The mean age was about 61 years, ranging from 23 to 79, with less than 90% of participants male.

Study results and caveats: On average, a greater number of expanded clones characterised CD8+ T cells relative to CD4+. Clonal expansion in partial responders at 0.1-3.0 mg/kg ranked among the lowest.

Details on this clone: As yet, its antigen is unknown.

Per germline, CDR1 SGHVS and CDR2 FQNEAQ. The V segment lost 5 bases and the J segment 6 bases; nucleotides outside the gene matches: 1. The CDR3 is 12 amino acids. Clones were sequenced by immunoSEQ multiplex PCR, and TCRdb holds only the in-frame ones, with some missing. The profile shows fewer than 45,000 clones, under 90% of them singletons. This TCR was sampled from an adult with an advanced solid tumor such as melanoma, head and neck, liver or kidney cancer. Here the sequenced sample was CD4+ or CD8+ T cells sorted from blood, taken in a trial of the OX40 agonist ivuxolimab. V usage is TRBV7-8 and J usage is TRBJ2-1; TRBD2 aligns across 7 bases. CDR3 DNA sequence: TGTGCCAGCAGCCCGGGGGGCAATGAGCAGTTCTTC. It translates to CASSPGGNEQFF.